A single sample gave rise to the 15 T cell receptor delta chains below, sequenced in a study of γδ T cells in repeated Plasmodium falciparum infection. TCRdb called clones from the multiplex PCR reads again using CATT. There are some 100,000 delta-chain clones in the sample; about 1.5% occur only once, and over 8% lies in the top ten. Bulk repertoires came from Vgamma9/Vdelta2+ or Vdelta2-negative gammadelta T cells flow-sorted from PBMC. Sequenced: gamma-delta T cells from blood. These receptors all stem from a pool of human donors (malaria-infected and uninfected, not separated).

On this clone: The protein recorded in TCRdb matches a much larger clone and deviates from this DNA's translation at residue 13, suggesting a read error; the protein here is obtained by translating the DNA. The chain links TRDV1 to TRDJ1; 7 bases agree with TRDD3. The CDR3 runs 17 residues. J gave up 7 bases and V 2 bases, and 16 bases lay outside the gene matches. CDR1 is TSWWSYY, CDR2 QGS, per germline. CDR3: CALGEYSLGYYRGKLIF. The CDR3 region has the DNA TGTGCTCTTGGGGAATACAGCCTGGGATACTACCGGGGTAAACTCATCTTT.

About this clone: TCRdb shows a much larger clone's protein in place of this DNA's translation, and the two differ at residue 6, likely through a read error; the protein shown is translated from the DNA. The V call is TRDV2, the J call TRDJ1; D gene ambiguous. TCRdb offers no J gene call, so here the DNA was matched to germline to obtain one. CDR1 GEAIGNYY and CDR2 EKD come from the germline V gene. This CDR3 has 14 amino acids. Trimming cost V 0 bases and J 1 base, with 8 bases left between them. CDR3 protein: CACDTVTCTDKLIF. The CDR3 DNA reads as TGTGCCTGTGACACCGTTACCTGCACCGATAAACTCATCTTT.

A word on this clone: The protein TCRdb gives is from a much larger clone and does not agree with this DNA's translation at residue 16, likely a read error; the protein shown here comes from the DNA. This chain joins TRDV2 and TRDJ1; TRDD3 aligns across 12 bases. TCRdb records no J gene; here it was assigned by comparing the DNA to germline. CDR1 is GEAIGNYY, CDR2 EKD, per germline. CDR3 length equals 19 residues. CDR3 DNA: TGTGCCTGTGACACGAGACTGGGGGATACACTTCGAGACACCGATAGACTCATCTTT. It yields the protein CACDTRLGDTLRDTDRLIF.

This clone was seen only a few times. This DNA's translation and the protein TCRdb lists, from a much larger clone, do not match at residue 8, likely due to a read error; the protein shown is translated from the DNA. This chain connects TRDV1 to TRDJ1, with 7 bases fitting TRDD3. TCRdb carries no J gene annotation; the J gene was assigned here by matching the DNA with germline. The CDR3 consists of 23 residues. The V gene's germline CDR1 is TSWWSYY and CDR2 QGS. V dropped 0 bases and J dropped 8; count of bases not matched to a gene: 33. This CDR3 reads CALGELIASPIKSNFTGDQKLIF. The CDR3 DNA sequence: TGTGCTCTTGGGGAACTAATTGCGTCACCCATAAAGTCAAATTTTACTGGGGACCAGAAACTCATCTTT.

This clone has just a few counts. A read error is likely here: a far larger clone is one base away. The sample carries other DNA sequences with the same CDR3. CDR3 nucleotide sequence: TGTGCTCTTGGGGAATTGGGCCTCCTCCTTCTTACGGGGAGGTACACCGATAAACTCATCTTT. Translation: CALGELGLLLLTGRYTDKLIF. The rearrangement links TRDV1 to TRDJ1, with D tentatively TRDD2 or TRDD3 (5 bases each). The J gene, not given by TCRdb, was assigned here from a germline match of the nucleotide sequence. The CDR3 extends over 21 amino acids. Trimming shortened V by 2 bases and J by 0 bases, and 28 bases separated the two germline ends. The germline V gene has CDR1 TSWWSYY and CDR2 QGS.

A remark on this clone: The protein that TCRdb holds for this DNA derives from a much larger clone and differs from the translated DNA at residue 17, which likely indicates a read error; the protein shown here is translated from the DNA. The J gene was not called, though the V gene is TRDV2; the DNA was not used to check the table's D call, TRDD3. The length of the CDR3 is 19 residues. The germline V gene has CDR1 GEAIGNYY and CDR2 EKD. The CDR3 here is CACDTDVPTRTGETAQPFF. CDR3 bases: TGTGCCTGTGACACCGACGTCCCAACCCGTACTGGGGAAACAGCACAACCCTTCTTT.

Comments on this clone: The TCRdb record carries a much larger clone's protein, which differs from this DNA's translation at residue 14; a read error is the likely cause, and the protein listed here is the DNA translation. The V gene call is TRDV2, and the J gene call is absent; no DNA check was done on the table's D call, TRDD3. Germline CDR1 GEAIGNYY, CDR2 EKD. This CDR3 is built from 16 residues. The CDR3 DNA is TGTGCCTGTGACACCGTGGGGGCTTCTAACACCGATAAACCCATCTTT. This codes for CACDTVGASNTDKPIF.

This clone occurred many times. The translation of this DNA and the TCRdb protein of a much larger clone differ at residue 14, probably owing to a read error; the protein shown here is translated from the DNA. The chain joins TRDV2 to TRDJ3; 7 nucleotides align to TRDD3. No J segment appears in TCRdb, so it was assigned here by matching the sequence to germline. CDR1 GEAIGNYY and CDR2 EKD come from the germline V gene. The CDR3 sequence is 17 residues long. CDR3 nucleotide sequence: TGTGCCTGTGACACCTGGGGGAGCTCCTGGGACACCCGACGGATGTTTTTC. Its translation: CACDTWGSSWDTRRMFF.

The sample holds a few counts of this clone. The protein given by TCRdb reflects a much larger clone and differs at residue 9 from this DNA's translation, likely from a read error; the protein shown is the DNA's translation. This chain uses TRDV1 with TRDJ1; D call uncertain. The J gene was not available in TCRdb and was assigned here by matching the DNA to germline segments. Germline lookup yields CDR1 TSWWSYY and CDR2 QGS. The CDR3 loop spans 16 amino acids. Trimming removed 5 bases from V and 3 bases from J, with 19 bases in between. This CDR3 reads CALGPWRGCPPDKLIF. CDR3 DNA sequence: TGTGCTCTTGGGCCGTGGAGAGGATGCCCGCCCGATAAACTCATCTTT.

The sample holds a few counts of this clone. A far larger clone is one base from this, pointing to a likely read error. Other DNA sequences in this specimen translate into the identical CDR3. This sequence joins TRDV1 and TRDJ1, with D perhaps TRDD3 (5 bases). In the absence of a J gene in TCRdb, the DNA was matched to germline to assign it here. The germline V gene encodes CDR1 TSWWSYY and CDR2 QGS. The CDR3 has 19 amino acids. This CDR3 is CALGEPPLLRDRYTDKLIF. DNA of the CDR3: TGTGCTCTTGGGGAACCCCCCCTGCTGCGCGACAGATACACCGACAAACTCATCTTT.

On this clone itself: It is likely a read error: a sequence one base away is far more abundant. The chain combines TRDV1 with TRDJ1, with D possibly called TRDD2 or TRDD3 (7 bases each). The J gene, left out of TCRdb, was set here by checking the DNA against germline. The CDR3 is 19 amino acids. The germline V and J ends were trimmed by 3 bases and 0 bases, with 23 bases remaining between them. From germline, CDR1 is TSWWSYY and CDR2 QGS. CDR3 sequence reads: CALGERFLFGGPYTDKLIF. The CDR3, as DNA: TGTGCTCTTGGGGAGCGCTTCCTATTTGGGGGACCCTACACCGATAAACTCATCTTT.

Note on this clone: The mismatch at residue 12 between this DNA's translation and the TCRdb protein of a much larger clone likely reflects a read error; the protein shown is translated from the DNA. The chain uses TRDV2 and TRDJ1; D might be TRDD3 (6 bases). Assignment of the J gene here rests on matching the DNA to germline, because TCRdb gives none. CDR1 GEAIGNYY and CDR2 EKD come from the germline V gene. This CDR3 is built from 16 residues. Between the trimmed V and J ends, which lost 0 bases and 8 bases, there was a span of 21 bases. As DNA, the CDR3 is TGTGCCTGTGACACCGTTGGTAGGGGGGAGCCCAACAAACTCATCTTT. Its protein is CACDTVGRGEPNKLIF.

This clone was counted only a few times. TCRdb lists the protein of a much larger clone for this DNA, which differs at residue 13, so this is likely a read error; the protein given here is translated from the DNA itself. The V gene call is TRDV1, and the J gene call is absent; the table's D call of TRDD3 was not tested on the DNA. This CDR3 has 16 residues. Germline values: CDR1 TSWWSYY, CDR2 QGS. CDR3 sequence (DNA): TGTGCTCTTGGGGAAACGCCCCACCGCGCGAGGGTGAACCTCATCTTT. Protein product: CALGETPHRARVNLIF.

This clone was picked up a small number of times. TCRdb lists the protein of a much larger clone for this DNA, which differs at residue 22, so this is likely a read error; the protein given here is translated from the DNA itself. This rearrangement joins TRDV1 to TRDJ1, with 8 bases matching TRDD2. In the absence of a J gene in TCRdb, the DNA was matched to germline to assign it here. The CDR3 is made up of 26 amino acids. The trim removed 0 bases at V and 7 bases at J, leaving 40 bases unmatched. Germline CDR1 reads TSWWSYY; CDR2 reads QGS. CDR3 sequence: CALGELGVRSFLRLGMPPNPSGKLIF. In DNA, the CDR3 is TGTGCTCTTGGGGAACTAGGAGTCAGGAGCTTCCTACGGCTGGGGATGCCACCCAACCCATCCGGTAAACTCATCTTT.

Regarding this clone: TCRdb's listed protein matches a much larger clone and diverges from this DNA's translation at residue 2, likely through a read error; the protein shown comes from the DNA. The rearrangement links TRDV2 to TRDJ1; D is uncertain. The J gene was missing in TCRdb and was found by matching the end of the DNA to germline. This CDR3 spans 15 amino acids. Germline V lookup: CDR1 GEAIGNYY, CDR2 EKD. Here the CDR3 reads CSCVRTESYGLKLIF. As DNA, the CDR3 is TGTTCTTGTGTTCGCACAGAGTCGTACGGGCTTAAACTCATCTTT.